This TCR beta chain was captured by sequencing in a study of T-cell reconstitution after alpha-beta-depleted transplantation in children. Unique molecular identifiers were incorporated when the TCRbeta library was constructed. One entry per CDR3 protein, called by TCRdb with MiXCR from the PCR reads. The sample includes roughly 500,000 distinct CDR3 sequences, 10% to 13% of them seen just once. This CDR3 is 14 amino acids long. Germline CDR1 is MNHEY and CDR2 is SVGAGI. The trim removed 2 bases at V and 9 bases at J, leaving 7 bases unmatched. With regard to this clonotype: Its antigen is undetermined.

Overall study findings and caveats: A year had passed since transplant, and T-cell counts and diversity by then came mostly from newly produced T cells. At day 60, the high TCRbeta diversity found in some patients originated from recipient T cells and thymic progenitors that had survived. The origin of alpha-beta T cells about two months after transplant was reportedly several hundred expanded graft clones.

The receptor was derived from a child younger than 10 with inherited bone marrow failure, due to receive a stem cell transplant. Specimen: PBMCs, collected before TCRalphabeta/CD19-depleted stem cell transplant. The V call is TRBV6-5, the J call TRBJ2-1; 7 bases map to TRBD1. Written as DNA, the CDR3 is TGTGCCAGCAGTTACGGTACAGGGGATAGTGAGCAGTTCTTC. Its protein is CASSYGTGDSEQFF.